The rows below give T cell receptor beta chains drawn from one sample of a study of human T cells and chemical hapten exposure. TCRdb processed the RACE reads anew with MiXCR; each CDR3 protein has one entry. Of about 98,000 distinct CDR3 sequences listed, 10% to 12% are singletons. This specimen was whole blood, taken in connection with sensitization to the hapten diphenylcyclopropenone (DPC). These receptors were taken from a woman aged 55-69 years with alopecia areata. Some clones in this sample may be carry-over from other donors' samples. The CDR3 runs from the conserved cysteine through the conserved F or W. Fields, in order: CDR3 DNA, CDR3 protein, J gene, V gene, clone size, D gene. A D gene is named only where the DNA matches it firmly. Size tells how often a clone was seen (once, few, many) or the class of an expanded clone, and some rows leave it out.

cdr3_nt: TGTGCTAGCAGCTTATCCGGCACAGATACGCAGTATTTT
cdr3_aa: CASSLSGTDTQYF
j_call: TRBJ2-3
v_call: TRBV7-7
clone_size: few
d_call: .

cdr3_nt: TGCGCCAGCAGCTCCTCCGACCCCCCCGAGGAGCTGTTTTTT
cdr3_aa: CASSSSDPPEELFF
j_call: TRBJ2-2
v_call: TRBV5-1
clone_size: many
d_call: .

cdr3_nt: TGTGCCAGTAGTCGTCGACAGGGATCAGGGGAGCTGTTTTTT
cdr3_aa: CASSRRQGSGELFF
j_call: TRBJ2-2
v_call: TRBV19
clone_size: many
d_call: TRBD1

cdr3_nt: TGTGCCATCAGTGAGTTCCTAACCAACACTGAAGCTTTCTTT
cdr3_aa: CAISEFLTNTEAFF
j_call: TRBJ1-1
v_call: TRBV10-3
clone_size: many
d_call: .

cdr3_nt: TGTGCCAGCAGTGAAATGGATGTGCGGAACACTGAAGCTTTCTTT
cdr3_aa: CASSEMDVRNTEAFF
j_call: TRBJ1-1
v_call: TRBV6-1
clone_size: few
d_call: .

cdr3_nt: TGTGCCAGCACAGCCGGGACAACCTATCAGCCCCAGCATTTT
cdr3_aa: CASTAGTTYQPQHF
j_call: TRBJ1-5
v_call: TRBV6-2/TRBV6-3
clone_size: many
d_call: .

cdr3_nt: TGCAGTGCTGTACTAGCGGGGGGAATTTACAATGAGCAGTTCTTC
cdr3_aa: CSAVLAGGIYNEQFF
j_call: TRBJ2-1
v_call: TRBV20-1
clone_size: few
d_call: TRBD2

cdr3_nt: TGTGCCAGCAGCCCCAATACTGGCGGGCTAGTTAACGACGAGCAGTACTTC
cdr3_aa: CASSPNTGGLVNDEQYF
j_call: TRBJ2-7
v_call: TRBV7-8
clone_size: .
d_call: .

cdr3_nt: TGTGCCAGCAGCCCAGGGGATTGGAGCTATGGCTACACCTTC
cdr3_aa: CASSPGDWSYGYTF
j_call: TRBJ1-2
v_call: TRBV7-9
clone_size: .
d_call: .

cdr3_nt: TGTGCCAGCAGGCAGAGCTCTGGGGCCAACGTCCTGACTTTC
cdr3_aa: CASRQSSGANVLTF
j_call: TRBJ2-6
v_call: TRBV2
clone_size: .
d_call: .

cdr3_nt: TGTGCCAGCAGTGGAGTTGGGGCGGACTACGAGCAGTACTTC
cdr3_aa: CASSGVGADYEQYF
j_call: TRBJ2-7
v_call: TRBV7-8
clone_size: few
d_call: .

cdr3_nt: TGCAGCGTTGAAGATGGAACAGGGATTGTGGCGTATGGCTACACCTTC
cdr3_aa: CSVEDGTGIVAYGYTF
j_call: TRBJ1-2
v_call: TRBV29-1
clone_size: few
d_call: .

cdr3_nt: TGTGCCAGCAGTCCCCGGGACAGAATTAATTCACCCCTCCACTTT
cdr3_aa: CASSPRDRINSPLHF
j_call: TRBJ1-6
v_call: TRBV27
clone_size: .
d_call: TRBD1

cdr3_nt: TGTGCCAGCAGTGAAACTAGGGGGGCCGGAGATACGCAGTATTTT
cdr3_aa: CASSETRGAGDTQYF
j_call: TRBJ2-3
v_call: TRBV2
clone_size: few
d_call: .

cdr3_nt: TGTGCCATCAGTGGAGCGACAGGCGAACAAGAGACCCAGTACTTC
cdr3_aa: CAISGATGEQETQYF
j_call: TRBJ2-5
v_call: TRBV10-3
clone_size: many
d_call: .

cdr3_nt: TGTGCCAGCAGCGTAGCGGAGGGGAATGGGCAAGAGACCCAGTACTTC
cdr3_aa: CASSVAEGNGQETQYF
j_call: TRBJ2-5
v_call: TRBV9
clone_size: many
d_call: .

cdr3_nt: TGCGCCAGCAGCTTGGCCCTAGCGATGTACGAGCAGTACTTC
cdr3_aa: CASSLALAMYEQYF
j_call: TRBJ2-7
v_call: TRBV5-1
clone_size: few
d_call: .

cdr3_nt: TGTGCCAGCTCGGAGGCGACAGGGAAGGTGGAGGGCTACACCTTC
cdr3_aa: CASSEATGKVEGYTF
j_call: TRBJ1-2
v_call: TRBV2
clone_size: few
d_call: TRBD1

cdr3_nt: TGTGCCAGCAGCTTGGCCGTGCTAGCGGGGAACACCGGGGAGCTGTTTTTT
cdr3_aa: CASSLAVLAGNTGELFF
j_call: TRBJ2-2
v_call: TRBV5-4
clone_size: .
d_call: TRBD2

cdr3_nt: TGTGCCTGGACTAGGACTAGGAGCACAGATACGCAGTATTTT
cdr3_aa: CAWTRTRSTDTQYF
j_call: TRBJ2-3
v_call: TRBV30
clone_size: few
d_call: TRBD2

cdr3_nt: TGTGCCAGCAGGCGTCAGGGTTTCGAAGAGACCCAGTACTTC
cdr3_aa: CASRRQGFEETQYF
j_call: TRBJ2-5
v_call: TRBV28
clone_size: many
d_call: .

cdr3_nt: TGTGCCAGCAGCTTAGTGGACAGGGGTGTCGATGAGCAGTTCTTC
cdr3_aa: CASSLVDRGVDEQFF
j_call: TRBJ2-1
v_call: TRBV7-2
clone_size: many
d_call: TRBD1

cdr3_nt: TGTGCCAGCACGTCAGCAGCGGGAACCTACGAGCAGTACTTC
cdr3_aa: CASTSAAGTYEQYF
j_call: TRBJ2-7
v_call: TRBV5-6
clone_size: .
d_call: TRBD2

cdr3_nt: TGCGCCAGCAGCCAAGGGCAGTTGAGCTCCTACGAGCAGTACTTC
cdr3_aa: CASSQGQLSSYEQYF
j_call: TRBJ2-7
v_call: TRBV4-1
clone_size: many
d_call: .

cdr3_nt: TGTGCCAGCAGCCGCTTTGGAAGCGGGGCCCACAATGAGCAGTTCTTC
cdr3_aa: CASSRFGSGAHNEQFF
j_call: TRBJ2-1
v_call: TRBV6-5
clone_size: .
d_call: TRBD2

cdr3_nt: TGTGCTAGTGGCCGGGGTCGGGGCGCAGATACGCAGTATTTT
cdr3_aa: CASGRGRGADTQYF
j_call: TRBJ2-3
v_call: TRBV12-5
clone_size: many
d_call: .

cdr3_nt: TGTGCCAGCAGCCCCCTGGGATTAGCGACTAGCACAGATACGCAGTATTTT
cdr3_aa: CASSPLGLATSTDTQYF
j_call: TRBJ2-3
v_call: TRBV7-2
clone_size: .
d_call: .

cdr3_nt: TGTGCCATCAGTGTCATTCGGGGACTAGGGGGCTCGAACACAGATACGCAGTATTTT
cdr3_aa: CAISVIRGLGGSNTDTQYF
j_call: TRBJ2-3
v_call: TRBV10-3
clone_size: many
d_call: .

cdr3_nt: TGTGCCAGCAGTTTTATCCCGTGGGTCGGAGAGCAGTTCTTC
cdr3_aa: CASSFIPWVGEQFF
j_call: TRBJ2-1
v_call: TRBV27
clone_size: .
d_call: .

cdr3_nt: TGTGCCAGCAGCCAAGAAGTCGAGCTGAACACTGAAGCTTTCTTT
cdr3_aa: CASSQEVELNTEAFF
j_call: TRBJ1-1
v_call: TRBV14
clone_size: .
d_call: .

cdr3_nt: TGTGCCACCAGTGATGGCAGGGGATCCTACAATGAGCAGTTCTTC
cdr3_aa: CATSDGRGSYNEQFF
j_call: TRBJ2-1
v_call: TRBV24-1
clone_size: .
d_call: .

cdr3_nt: TGTGCCACCAGTGATTTGATGGACAATACAGATACGCAGTATTTT
cdr3_aa: CATSDLMDNTDTQYF
j_call: TRBJ2-3
v_call: TRBV24-1
clone_size: few
d_call: .

cdr3_nt: TGTGCCAGCAGTTCCTCGGCGCGCACAGATACGCAGTATTTT
cdr3_aa: CASSSSARTDTQYF
j_call: TRBJ2-3
v_call: TRBV12-3/TRBV12-4
clone_size: .
d_call: .

cdr3_nt: TGTGCCAGCAGCAACAACGCAGCGGGGGAGGTAGAGACCCAGTACTTC
cdr3_aa: CASSNNAAGEVETQYF
j_call: TRBJ2-5
v_call: TRBV4-2
clone_size: many
d_call: TRBD2

cdr3_nt: TGTGCCAGCAGTTCGCAGAGCGGGTCCCCTAATGAAAAACTGTTTTTT
cdr3_aa: CASSSQSGSPNEKLFF
j_call: TRBJ1-4
v_call: TRBV7-2
clone_size: .
d_call: .

cdr3_nt: TGCAGTGCTGCCAAGCCCCCAGCGGGGGGCACAGATACGCAGTATTTT
cdr3_aa: CSAAKPPAGGTDTQYF
j_call: TRBJ2-3
v_call: TRBV20-1
clone_size: .
d_call: TRBD2

cdr3_nt: TGTGCCAGCTCAGACACAGGGGACACTGAAGCTTTCTTT
cdr3_aa: CASSDTGDTEAFF
j_call: TRBJ1-1
v_call: TRBV18
clone_size: few
d_call: TRBD1

cdr3_nt: TGTGCCAGCAGTTTAAGGGTCAGGCCCTACGAGCAGTACTTC
cdr3_aa: CASSLRVRPYEQYF
j_call: TRBJ2-7
v_call: TRBV12-3/TRBV12-4
clone_size: many
d_call: .

cdr3_nt: TGTGCCAGTACGGACCGGACTAGCGGGGGGGCTACGCAGTATTTT
cdr3_aa: CASTDRTSGGATQYF
j_call: TRBJ2-3
v_call: TRBV19
clone_size: .
d_call: TRBD2

cdr3_nt: TGTGCCAGCAGTTGGACAGGGCAAGAGACCCAGTACTTC
cdr3_aa: CASSWTGQETQYF
j_call: TRBJ2-5
v_call: TRBV6-6
clone_size: many
d_call: TRBD1

cdr3_nt: TGTGCCTGGAGACCGACGGAGGCTAACTATGGCTACACCTTC
cdr3_aa: CAWRPTEANYGYTF
j_call: TRBJ1-2
v_call: TRBV30
clone_size: .
d_call: .

cdr3_nt: TGCGCCAGCAGTGAGTCGACGGGAGGTTCCGGGGATGGCTACACCTTC
cdr3_aa: CASSESTGGSGDGYTF
j_call: TRBJ1-2
v_call: TRBV10-1
clone_size: few
d_call: .

cdr3_nt: TGTGCCAGCAGCTGGACCCTAGCGGGGGGGCTTAACGAGCAGTACTTC
cdr3_aa: CASSWTLAGGLNEQYF
j_call: TRBJ2-7
v_call: TRBV7-2
clone_size: .
d_call: TRBD2

cdr3_nt: TGTGCCAGCAGCTTTAGCGGTCCGAGGAATGAAAAACTGTTTTTT
cdr3_aa: CASSFSGPRNEKLFF
j_call: TRBJ1-4
v_call: TRBV7-6
clone_size: many
d_call: .

cdr3_nt: TGCGCCAGCAGCCAAGATTCGGGCAGGGGGCCTTATCAGCCCCAGCATTTT
cdr3_aa: CASSQDSGRGPYQPQHF
j_call: TRBJ1-5
v_call: TRBV4-1
clone_size: .
d_call: TRBD1

cdr3_nt: TGCGCCAGCAGCTCCAGGGGTACTGAGCAGTTCTTC
cdr3_aa: CASSSRGTEQFF
j_call: TRBJ2-1
v_call: TRBV5-1
clone_size: many
d_call: .

cdr3_nt: TGCAGTGCTAGCAAGATAGAGAGGTCCTACAATGAGCAGTTCTTC
cdr3_aa: CSASKIERSYNEQFF
j_call: TRBJ2-1
v_call: TRBV20-1
clone_size: .
d_call: .

cdr3_nt: TGTGCCAGCAGCCAAGAGGCGCTAGCCAAAAACATTCAGTACTTC
cdr3_aa: CASSQEALAKNIQYF
j_call: TRBJ2-4
v_call: TRBV3-1
clone_size: many
d_call: .

cdr3_nt: TGTGCCAGCAGCTCCTCTCTAATACCCAATGAGCAGTTCTTC
cdr3_aa: CASSSSLIPNEQFF
j_call: TRBJ2-1
v_call: TRBV13
clone_size: .
d_call: .

cdr3_nt: TGTGCCAGCAGTCGGACAGGGGAGACTGAAGCTTTCTTT
cdr3_aa: CASSRTGETEAFF
j_call: TRBJ1-1
v_call: TRBV12-3/TRBV12-4
clone_size: many
d_call: TRBD1

cdr3_nt: TGTGCCAGCAGCTTAGATGGTTTTCGGACTAGCGGGGGGTACAATGAGCAGTTCTTC
cdr3_aa: CASSLDGFRTSGGYNEQFF
j_call: TRBJ2-1
v_call: TRBV11-2
clone_size: few
d_call: TRBD2

cdr3_nt: TGCAGCGTTTGGGTGATGAACACTGAAGCTTTCTTT
cdr3_aa: CSVWVMNTEAFF
j_call: TRBJ1-1
v_call: TRBV29-1
clone_size: many
d_call: .